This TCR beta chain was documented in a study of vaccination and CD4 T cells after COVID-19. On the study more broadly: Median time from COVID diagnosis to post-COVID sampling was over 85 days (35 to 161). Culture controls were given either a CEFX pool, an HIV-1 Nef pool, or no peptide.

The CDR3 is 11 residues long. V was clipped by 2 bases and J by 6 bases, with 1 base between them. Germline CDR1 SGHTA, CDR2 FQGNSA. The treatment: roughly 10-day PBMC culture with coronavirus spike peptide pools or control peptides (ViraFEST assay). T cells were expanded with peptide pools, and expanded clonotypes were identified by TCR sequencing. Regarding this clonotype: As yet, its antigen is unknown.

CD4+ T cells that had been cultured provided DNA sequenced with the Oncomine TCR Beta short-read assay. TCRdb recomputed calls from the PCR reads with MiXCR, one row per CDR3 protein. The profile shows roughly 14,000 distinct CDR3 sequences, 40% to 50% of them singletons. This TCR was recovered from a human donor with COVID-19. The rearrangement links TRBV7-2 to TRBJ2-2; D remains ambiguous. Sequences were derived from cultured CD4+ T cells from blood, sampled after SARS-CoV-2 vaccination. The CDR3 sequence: CASSLPGELFF. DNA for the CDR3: TGTGCCAGCAGCTTACCCGGGGAGCTGTTTTTT.